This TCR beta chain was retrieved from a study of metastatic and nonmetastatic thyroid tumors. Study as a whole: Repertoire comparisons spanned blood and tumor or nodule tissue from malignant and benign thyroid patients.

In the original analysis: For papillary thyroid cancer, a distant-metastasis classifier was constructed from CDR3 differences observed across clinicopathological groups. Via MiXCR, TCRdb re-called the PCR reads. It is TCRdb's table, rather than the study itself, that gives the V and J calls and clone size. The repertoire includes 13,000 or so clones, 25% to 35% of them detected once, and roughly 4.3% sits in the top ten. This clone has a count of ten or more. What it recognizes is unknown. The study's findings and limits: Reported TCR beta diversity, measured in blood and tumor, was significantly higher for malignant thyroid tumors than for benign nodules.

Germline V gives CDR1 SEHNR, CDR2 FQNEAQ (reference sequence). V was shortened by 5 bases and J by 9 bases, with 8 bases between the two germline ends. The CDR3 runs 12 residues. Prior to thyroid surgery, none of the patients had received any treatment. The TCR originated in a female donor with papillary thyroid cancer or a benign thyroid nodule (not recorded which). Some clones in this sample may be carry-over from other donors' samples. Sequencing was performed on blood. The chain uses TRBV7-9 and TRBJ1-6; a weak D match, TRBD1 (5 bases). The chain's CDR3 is CASSPDSSPLHF. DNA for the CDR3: TGTGCCAGCAGCCCCGACAGTTCACCCCTCCACTTT.